Below, 7 T cell receptor beta chains from the same sample are listed, as sequenced in a study of low-dose radiotherapy and immunotherapy resistance in tumors (dated by TCRdb to the early 2020s). This specimen's time point label, per the study, means: before trial treatment. Sequencing was performed on an Illumina MiniSeq. First-strand cDNA was synthesized with Superscript III and a set of TRAV- and TRBV-specific primers, covering both TCRalpha and TCRbeta chains. A roughly 19-cycle PCR with Phusion amplified the TCRs, pairing a constant-region primer with the adapter that was attached to the V primers. The public reads were run again by TCRdb, first through fastp at Q25 and then through MiXCR, and only productive beta chains were kept. One record per CDR3 amino acid sequence lists the most common genes and DNA. This sample is represented by some 88,000 distinct CDR3 sequences; 9% to 9.5% of them were singletons. Jointly, the top ten make up around 0.98% of the sample.

Material: PBMCs, obtained before treatment. The receptor set was obtained from a male donor with prostate cancer.

There are many counts of this clonotype. The chain joins TRBV30 to TRBJ2-7; D gene unclear. Trimming removed 6 bases from V and 5 bases from J, with 17 bases in between. Germline V gene data show CDR1 as GTSNPN and CDR2 as SVGIG (reference sequence). This CDR3 contains 13 residues. CDR3 DNA sequence: TGTGCCTGCGCTAAGTTGGGGTTCCACGAGCAGTACTTC. This translates into CACAKLGFHEQYF.

This clonotype has a count of ten or more. The V gene is TRBV7-2, the J gene TRBJ2-2; 7 nucleotides line up with TRBD2. CDR1 is SGHTA, CDR2 FQGNSA, per germline. V lost 0 bases to trimming and J lost 6 bases; unmatched junction nucleotides: 7. This CDR3 is 16 amino acids long. In DNA, the CDR3 is TGTGCCAGCAGCTTAGCCAGCGGGATTAGCGCCGGGGAGCTGTTTTTT. Its translation is CASSLASGISAGELFF. The variable domain in full, with the rest retrieved from reference TRBV7-2 and TRBJ2-2, is GAGVSQSPSNKVTEKGKDVELRCDPISGHTALYWYRQSLGQGLEFLIYFQGNSAPDKSGLPSDRFSAERTGGSVSTLTIQRTQQEDSAVYLCASSLASGISAGELFFGEGSRLTVL.

This clonotype was detected ten times or more. The chain carries TRBV28 and TRBJ2-1, with TRBD1 as a possible D gene (5 bases). The length of the CDR3 is 16 residues. Germline CDR1 and CDR2: MDHEN and SYDVKM. Deletions cut 2 bases from V and 7 bases from J, with 18 bases between. The CDR3 DNA reads TGTGCCAGCAGTTTACCCCAGGGCCCCGGTCCAAATGAGCAGTTCTTC. It encodes CASSLPQGPGPNEQFF. Looking up the rest from reference TRBV28 and TRBJ2-1 gives the full variable domain: DVKVTQSSRYLVKRTGEKVFLECVQDMDHENMFWYRQDPGLGLRLIYFSYDVKMKEKGDIPEGYSVSREKKERFSLILESASTNQTSMYLCASSLPQGPGPNEQFFGPGTRLTVL.

At least ten counts were recorded for this clonotype. The chain uses TRBV6-5 and TRBJ2-3, with D possibly matching TRBD1 (5 bases). This CDR3 has 13 residues. Germline CDR1 MNHEY, CDR2 SVGAGI. V lost 5 bases and J lost 2, with 8 bases in between. The DNA of the CDR3 is TGTGCCAGCAGTAAGGGGCACACAGATACGCAGTATTTT. This codes for CASSKGHTDTQYF.

This clonotype has at least ten counts. The V gene is TRBV28, the J gene TRBJ2-7; D might be TRBD2 (5 bases). The germline V gene encodes CDR1 MDHEN and CDR2 SYDVKM. Trimming removed 2 bases from V and 3 bases from J, with 14 bases in between. This CDR3 is built from 15 residues. For the CDR3, the DNA is TGTGCCAGCAGTTTAGTGCGTCTAGCAGTCTACGAGCAGTACTTC. Amino acids: CASSLVRLAVYEQYF. Combining the CDR3 with reference TRBV28 and TRBJ2-7 gives the whole variable domain DVKVTQSSRYLVKRTGEKVFLECVQDMDHENMFWYRQDPGLGLRLIYFSYDVKMKEKGDIPEGYSVSREKKERFSLILESASTNQTSMYLCASSLVRLAVYEQYFGPGTRLTVT.

There are many counts of this clonotype. The chain is built from TRBV30 and TRBJ2-3, with D uncertain. This CDR3 has 14 residues. CDR1 GTSNPN and CDR2 SVGIG come from the germline V gene (reference sequence). The V and J ends lost 6 bases and 4 bases respectively, with 17 bases between them. CDR3 coding DNA: TGTGCCTGCATATCAGCCCGTCGCGCAGATACGCAGTATTTT. Amino acids: CACISARRADTQYF.

The chain links TRBV5-6 to TRBJ1-5, with D hard to call. The germline V gene has CDR1 SGHDT and CDR2 YYEEEE. The CDR3 is 13 residues long. Trimming took 4 bases from V and 0 from J, leaving 5 bases between them. The CDR3 loop is CASSSSSNQPQHF. The CDR3 DNA reads as TGTGCCAGCAGCAGCAGTAGCAATCAGCCCCAGCATTTT. Complete variable domain (other parts from reference TRBV5-6 and TRBJ1-5): DAGVTQSPTHLIKTRGQQVTLRCSPKSGHDTVSWYQQALGQGPQFIFQYYEEEERQRGNFPDRFSGHQFPNYSSELNVNALLLGDSALYLCASSSSSNQPQHFGDGTRLSIL.